This entry features one T cell receptor (beta chain) sequence. The source of the sample is a study of control samples from healthy donors and cancer patients. Clones were read by immunoSEQ multiplex PCR, and TCRdb kept only the in-frame ones, dropping some. The sample records under 140,000 clones, 85% to 90% being singletons. CDR1 and CDR2 from the germline V gene are SGHNT and YENEEA. The V gene end was trimmed by 5 bases and the J gene end by 4 bases; junction bases not matched to a gene: 3. This CDR3 is 15 amino acids long. The TCR was taken from a woman aged 55-69 years with lung cancer. This rearrangement joins TRBV11-3 to TRBJ2-1; 12 bases fit TRBD2. The sample was PBMCs. CDR3 bases: TGTGCCAGCAGCACTAGCGGGAGGACGTACAATGAGCAGTTCTTC. Residues: CASSTSGRTYNEQFF.